This TCR beta chain is drawn from a study of T-cell reconstitution after alpha-beta-depleted transplantation in children. The TCRbeta library incorporated unique molecular identifiers. TCRdb ran MiXCR on the PCR reads and lists one entry per CDR3 protein. This table holds about 500,000 distinct CDR3 sequences, over 25% found once. This clonotype showed up just a few times. The CDR3 contains 10 residues. Looked up from germline, CDR1 is DFQATT and CDR2 is SNEGSKA (reference sequence). V gave up 4 bases and J gave up 5 bases, with 4 bases separating them. The sequenced sample was PBMCs from the stem cell graft donor, obtained from the stem cell graft. This sequence originates from a human donor who donated a stem cell graft to a child with aplastic anemia. The chain combines TRBV20-1 with TRBJ2-3, with D unclear. The DNA for the CDR3 is TGCAGTGCTAAAGGAGATACGCAGTATTTT. This sequence encodes CSAKGDTQYF.